These 7 T cell receptor beta chains came from one sample sequenced in a study of shared clonotypes between healthy human individuals. The naive CD8 population came from CD45RO-negative cells selected for CCR7, without terminally differentiated effector memory CD45RA+ cells. Repertoires were generated with immunoSEQ multiplex PCR, while TCRdb's copy carries only in-frame clones and drops some. The sample includes almost 700,000 clones, about 90% of them seen just once. What was sequenced was naive CD8+ T cells sorted from blood. Every receptor here comes from a man aged 30 to 45 in good health.

This chain joins TRBV28 and TRBJ2-5, with D perhaps given as TRBD1 or TRBD2 (5 bases each). Near its end, the DNA agrees better with TRBJ2-7, so the J call may be wrong. The germline V gene encodes CDR1 MDHEN and CDR2 SYDVKM. The CDR3 is 16 residues long. The DNA for the CDR3 is TGTGCCAGCAGTATCCTTACGGGAACGGGGCCCTACGAGCAGTACTTC. Residues: CASSILTGTGPYEQYF.

The chain has TRBV9 and TRBJ2-1; 8 bases are a match to TRBD2. The CDR3 extends over 15 amino acids. Losses at the gene ends were 2 bases for V and 5 bases for J; bases not matched to a gene: 6. Germline lookup yields CDR1 SGDLS and CDR2 YYNGEE. CDR3 amino acids: CASSVVAGLNNEQFF. The CDR3 DNA follows: TGTGCCAGCAGCGTCGTAGCGGGACTCAACAATGAGCAGTTCTTC.

J is TRBJ2-7 and V is TRBV7-9, with D unresolved. Trimming took off 3 bases at V and 7 bases at J, with 16 bases between the two ends. Germline assignment: CDR1 SEHNR and CDR2 FQNEAQ (reference sequence). This CDR3 contains 14 residues. The CDR3 loop reads CASSFGLAPEEQYF. The DNA for the CDR3 is TGTGCCAGCAGCTTCGGCCTTGCCCCCGAAGAGCAGTACTTC. Full variable domain (missing parts from reference TRBV7-9 and TRBJ2-7): DTGVSQNPRHKITKRGQNVTFRCDPISEHNRLYWYRQTLGQGPEFLTYFQNEAQLEKSRLLSDRFSAERPKGSFSTLEIQRTEQGDSAMYLCASSFGLAPEEQYFGPGTRLTVT.

The sample holds one count of this clone. This chain links TRBV5-3 with TRBJ1-1; 8 bases are a match to TRBD1. TRBV5-3 qualifies as an ORF whose function is uncertain. The V and J ends lost 4 bases and 4 bases, in that order; junction bases with no gene match: 9. The CDR3 is 15 residues long. The CDR3 region is CARSPPDRGGTEAFF. The CDR3 bases are TGTGCCAGAAGCCCACCCGACAGGGGCGGCACTGAAGCTTTCTTT.

The chain is built from TRBV28 and TRBJ2-7; no reliable D call. CDR3 size: 14 residues. CDR1 is MDHEN and CDR2 is SYDVKM in the germline V gene. V lost 2 bases to trimming and J lost 0 bases, with 8 bases between them. The CDR3 bases are TGTGCCAGCAGTTTAAGGGTTAGCTCCTACGAGCAGTACTTC. Its protein is CASSLRVSSYEQYF.

This clone was seen more than once but under ten times. The chain carries TRBV7-9 and TRBJ1-2; 7 nucleotides agree with TRBD1. Germline lookup yields CDR1 SEHNR and CDR2 FQNEAQ (reference sequence). This CDR3 contains 14 residues. The J segment lost 4 bases and the V segment lost 2 bases, leaving 4 bases of the junction unmatched. In DNA, the CDR3 is TGTGCCAGCAGCTTAACGACAGGGAGCTATGGCTACACCTTC. This encodes CASSLTTGSYGYTF. Filled out from reference TRBV7-9 and TRBJ1-2, the complete variable domain reads DTGVSQNPRHKITKRGQNVTFRCDPISEHNRLYWYRQTLGQGPEFLTYFQNEAQLEKSRLLSDRFSAERPKGSFSTLEIQRTEQGDSAMYLCASSLTTGSYGYTFGSGTRLTVV.

The chain is built from TRBV11-2 and TRBJ2-7; unclear D gene. CDR1 is SGHAT, CDR2 FQNNGV, per germline. This CDR3 has 14 residues. Deletions cut 7 bases from V and 2 bases from J, with 15 bases between. The CDR3 nucleotides read TGTGCCAGCACCCGAAAAGCTCTCCCCTACGAGCAGTACTTC. Its protein product is CASTRKALPYEQYF.